These T cell receptor beta chains were read from a single sample in a study of T cells after yellow fever vaccination. TCRdb reanalysed the 5' RACE reads using MiXCR and keeps one entry per CDR3 protein. The sample consists of 620,000 or so distinct CDR3 sequences, around an eighth of them appearing once. The input for sequencing was PBMCs, taken on the day of the yellow fever booster vaccination. Receptor source: a man aged 25-45 years who received the YFV17D yellow fever vaccine. Both conserved end residues are trimmed from each CDR3.

TRBV20-1,TRBJ2-1,SAPSSGLFYNEQF
TRBV5-1,TRBJ1-5,ASRLGWGNQPQH
TRBV6-5,TRBJ1-1,ASSYSNPASTEAF
TRBV10-1,TRBJ1-1,ASGTGTAGAF
TRBV30,TRBJ2-3,AWSVRRTSGRPDTQY
TRBV7-2,TRBJ2-1,ASRKSQSSYNEQF
TRBV29-1,TRBJ2-7,SAGPGLRTLRNEQY
TRBV5-1,TRBJ2-2,ASSLSQENTGELF
TRBV12-3/TRBV12-4,TRBJ2-7,ASSSTGVVSYEQY
TRBV7-9,TRBJ2-5,ASSPRGEGKYETQY
TRBV3-1,TRBJ2-7,ASSQGSPLGEQY
TRBV20-1,TRBJ2-5,SARDRGDIQETQY
TRBV28,TRBJ2-1,ASSFVPDSGRDNEQF